This T cell receptor (beta chain) was documented in a study of blood T cell repertoires in COVID-19. This table comes from immunoSEQ multiplex PCR, and its TCRdb copy is limited to in-frame clones, with some not included. The sample contains 250,000 to 400,000 clones, almost 90% of which appear only once. Germline V gives CDR1 MNHEY, CDR2 SVGAGI. The length of the CDR3 is 15 residues. Trimming stripped 6 bases from V and 2 bases from J, with 14 bases between. This chain joins TRBV6-5 and TRBJ2-1; TRBD1 is a possible D gene (5 bases). The receptor comes from a woman between 25 and 40 years old with COVID-19, enrolled during active disease. The sequenced material came from peripheral blood. The CDR3, as DNA: TGTGCCAGCAGCAGCAGACAGCTTACCTACAATGAGCAGTTCTTC. This sequence encodes CASSSRQLTYNEQFF.